This T cell receptor (beta chain) was retrieved from a study of cytotoxic CD8 clonotypes in ibrutinib-treated CLL. Across the study: Response samples were obtained once patients had received a median around 12 months of treatment, range 6 to 36.

Targeted sequencing depth ranged from 1 in 200,000 to 1 in 1 million T cells. TCRdb's copy holds only in-frame clones and misses some; the assay was immunoSEQ multiplex PCR. Found here are 250,000 to 350,000 clones, around 76% of them singletons; the top ten hold roughly 5%. The germline CDR1 and CDR2 sequences are LNHNV and YYDKDF (reference sequence). Germline trimming cut 2 bases from V and 7 bases from J; bases unmatched to any gene: 9. The CDR3 contains 15 residues. The chain uses TRBV15 and TRBJ2-7; 9 nucleotides align to TRBD2. The source was PBMCs, collected at disease progression, from a patient treated with ibrutinib. The source of this sequence is a human donor with chronic lymphocytic leukemia. The CDR3 reads CATSRPGLADLEQYF. The CDR3, as DNA: TGTGCCACCAGCAGACCGGGACTAGCAGACTTGGAGCAGTACTTC.